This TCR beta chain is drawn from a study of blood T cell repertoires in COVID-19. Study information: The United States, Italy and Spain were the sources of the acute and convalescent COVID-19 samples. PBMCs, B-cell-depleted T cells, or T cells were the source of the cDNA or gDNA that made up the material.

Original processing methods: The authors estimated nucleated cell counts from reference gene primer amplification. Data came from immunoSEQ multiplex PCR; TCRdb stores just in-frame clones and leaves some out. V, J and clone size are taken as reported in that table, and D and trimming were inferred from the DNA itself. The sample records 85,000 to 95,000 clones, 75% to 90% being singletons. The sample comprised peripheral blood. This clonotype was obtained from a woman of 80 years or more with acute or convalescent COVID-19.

The CDR3 bases are TGTGCCAGCAGCTTGCAGCGGGGGGGCGAGACAGATACGCAGTATTTT. Amino acid sequence: CASSLQRGGETDTQYF. The chain couples TRBV5-5 to TRBJ2-3; 10 nucleotides match TRBD2. J was trimmed by 3 bases and V by 1 base; bases with no gene match: 5. The CDR3 is made up of 16 amino acids. In germline, CDR1 is SGHKS, CDR2 YYEKEE (reference sequence).